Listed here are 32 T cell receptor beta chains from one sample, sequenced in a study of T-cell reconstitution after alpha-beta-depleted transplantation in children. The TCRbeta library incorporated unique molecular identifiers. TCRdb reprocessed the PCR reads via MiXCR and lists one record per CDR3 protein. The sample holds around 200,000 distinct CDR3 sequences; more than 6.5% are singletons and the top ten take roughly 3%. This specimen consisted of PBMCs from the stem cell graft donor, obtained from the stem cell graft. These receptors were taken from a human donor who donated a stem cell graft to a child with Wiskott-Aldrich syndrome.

The CDR3 region has the DNA TGTGCCAGCTCACCAGTGACGCTAACCGACTACGAGCAGTACTTC. The encoded protein is CASSPVTLTDYEQYF. The V call is TRBV18, the J call TRBJ2-7; D remains unclear. The CDR3 is made up of 15 amino acids. Trimming took 2 bases from V and 3 from J, leaving 14 bases between them. CDR1 and CDR2 (germline): KGHSH, LQKENI.

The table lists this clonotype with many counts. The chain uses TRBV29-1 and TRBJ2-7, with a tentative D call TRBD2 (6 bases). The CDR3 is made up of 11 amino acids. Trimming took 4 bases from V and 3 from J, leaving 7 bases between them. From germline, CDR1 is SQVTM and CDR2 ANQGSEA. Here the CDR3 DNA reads TGCAGCGTTGGCGGGAACTACGAGCAGTACTTC. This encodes CSVGGNYEQYF.

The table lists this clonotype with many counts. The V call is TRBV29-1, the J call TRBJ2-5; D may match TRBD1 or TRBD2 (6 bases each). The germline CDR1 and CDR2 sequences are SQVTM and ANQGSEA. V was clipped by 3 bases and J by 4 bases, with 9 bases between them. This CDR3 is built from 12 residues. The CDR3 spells CSVDPGAETQYF. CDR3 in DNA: TGCAGCGTTGATCCGGGGGCAGAGACCCAGTACTTC.

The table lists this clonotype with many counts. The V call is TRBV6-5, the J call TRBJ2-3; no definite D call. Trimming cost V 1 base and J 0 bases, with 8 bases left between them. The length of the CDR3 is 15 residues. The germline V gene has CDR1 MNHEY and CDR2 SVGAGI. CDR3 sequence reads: CASSYWATSTDTQYF. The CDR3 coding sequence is TGTGCCAGCAGTTACTGGGCAACTAGCACAGATACGCAGTATTTT.

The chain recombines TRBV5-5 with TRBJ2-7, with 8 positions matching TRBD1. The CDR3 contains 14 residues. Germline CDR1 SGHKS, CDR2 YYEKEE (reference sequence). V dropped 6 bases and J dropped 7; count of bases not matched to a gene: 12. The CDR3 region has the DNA TGTGCCAGCATCTTTGGACAGGGTCGGCGGGAGCAGTACTTC. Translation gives CASIFGQGRREQYF. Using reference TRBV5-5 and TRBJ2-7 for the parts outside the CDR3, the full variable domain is DAGVTQSPTHLIKTRGQQVTLRCSPISGHKSVSWYQQVLGQGPQFIFQYYEKEERGRGNFPDRFSARQFPNYSSELNVNALLLGDSALYLCASIFGQGRREQYFGPGTRLTVT.

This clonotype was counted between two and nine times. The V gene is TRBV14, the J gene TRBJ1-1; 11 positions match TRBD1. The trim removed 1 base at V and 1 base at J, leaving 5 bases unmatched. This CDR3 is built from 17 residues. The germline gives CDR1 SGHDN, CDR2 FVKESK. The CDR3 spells CASSQGDRGLRNTEAFF. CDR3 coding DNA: TGTGCCAGCAGCCAAGGGGACAGGGGGTTGAGGAACACTGAAGCTTTCTTT.

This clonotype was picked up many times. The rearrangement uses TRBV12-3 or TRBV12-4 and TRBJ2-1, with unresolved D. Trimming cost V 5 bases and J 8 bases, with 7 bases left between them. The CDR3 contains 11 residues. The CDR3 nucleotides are TGTGCCAGCAGTGCCTTGTATGAGCAGTTCTTC. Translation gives CASSALYEQFF.

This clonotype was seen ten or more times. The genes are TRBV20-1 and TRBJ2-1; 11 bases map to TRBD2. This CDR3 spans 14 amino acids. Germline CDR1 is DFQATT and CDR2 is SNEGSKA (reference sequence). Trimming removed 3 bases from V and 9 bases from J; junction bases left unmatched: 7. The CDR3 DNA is TGCAGTGCTAGTTTTAGCGGGGGGGCAACTGAGCAGTTCTTC. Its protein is CSASFSGGATEQFF.

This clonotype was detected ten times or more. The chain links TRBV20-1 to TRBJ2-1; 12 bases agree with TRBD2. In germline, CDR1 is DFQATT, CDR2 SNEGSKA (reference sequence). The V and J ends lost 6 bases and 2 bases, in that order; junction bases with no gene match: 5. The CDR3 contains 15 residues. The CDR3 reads CSAIPSGRAYNEQFF. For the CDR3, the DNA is TGCAGTGCCATCCCTAGCGGGAGGGCCTACAATGAGCAGTTCTTC.

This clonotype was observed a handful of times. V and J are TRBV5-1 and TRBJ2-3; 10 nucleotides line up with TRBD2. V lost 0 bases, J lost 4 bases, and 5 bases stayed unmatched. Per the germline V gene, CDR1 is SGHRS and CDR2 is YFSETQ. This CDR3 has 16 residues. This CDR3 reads CASSLAGTSASDTQYF. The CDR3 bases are TGCGCCAGCAGCTTGGCCGGGACTAGCGCCTCAGATACGCAGTATTTT.

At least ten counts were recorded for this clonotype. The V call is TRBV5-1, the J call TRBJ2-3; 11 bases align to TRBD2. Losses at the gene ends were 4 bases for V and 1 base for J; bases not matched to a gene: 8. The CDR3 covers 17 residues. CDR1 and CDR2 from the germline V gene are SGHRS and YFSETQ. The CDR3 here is CASSSGVLAGGTDTQYF. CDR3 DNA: TGCGCCAGCAGCAGTGGCGTACTAGCGGGGGGCACAGATACGCAGTATTTT. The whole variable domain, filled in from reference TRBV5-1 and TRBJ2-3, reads KAGVTQTPRYLIKTRGQQVTLSCSPISGHRSVSWYQQTPGQGLQFLFEYFSETQRNKGNFPGRFSGRQFSNSRSEMNVSTLELGDSALYLCASSSGVLAGGTDTQYFGPGTRLTVL.

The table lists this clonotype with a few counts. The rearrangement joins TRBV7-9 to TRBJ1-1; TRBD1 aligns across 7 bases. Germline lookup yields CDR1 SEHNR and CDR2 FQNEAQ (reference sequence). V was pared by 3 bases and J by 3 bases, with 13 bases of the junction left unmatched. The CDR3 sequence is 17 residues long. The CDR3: CASSFGRTGGEDTEAFF. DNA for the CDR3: TGTGCCAGCAGCTTTGGGAGGACAGGAGGGGAGGACACTGAAGCTTTCTTT. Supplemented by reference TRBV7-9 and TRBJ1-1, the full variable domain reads DTGVSQNPRHKITKRGQNVTFRCDPISEHNRLYWYRQTLGQGPEFLTYFQNEAQLEKSRLLSDRFSAERPKGSFSTLEIQRTEQGDSAMYLCASSFGRTGGEDTEAFFGQGTRLTVV.

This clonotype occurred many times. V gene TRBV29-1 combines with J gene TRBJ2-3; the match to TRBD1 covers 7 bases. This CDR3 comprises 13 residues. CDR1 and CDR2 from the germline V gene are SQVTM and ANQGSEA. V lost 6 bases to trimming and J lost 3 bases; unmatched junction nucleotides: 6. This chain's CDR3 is CSVRQGVTDTQYF. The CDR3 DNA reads TGCAGCGTCCGACAGGGTGTTACAGATACGCAGTATTTT.

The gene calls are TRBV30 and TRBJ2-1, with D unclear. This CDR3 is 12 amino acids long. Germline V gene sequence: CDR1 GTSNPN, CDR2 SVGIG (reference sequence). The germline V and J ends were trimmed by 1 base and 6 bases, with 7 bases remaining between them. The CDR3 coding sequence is TGTGCCTGGAGTGACCCCGGCAATGAGCAGTTCTTC. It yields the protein CAWSDPGNEQFF.

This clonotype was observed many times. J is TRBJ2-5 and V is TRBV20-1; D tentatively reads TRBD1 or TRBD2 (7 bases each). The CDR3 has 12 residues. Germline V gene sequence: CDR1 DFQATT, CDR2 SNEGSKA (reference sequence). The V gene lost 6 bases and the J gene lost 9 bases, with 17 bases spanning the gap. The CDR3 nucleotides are TGCAGTGCGGGGGAGGGGGCCGGGTCCCAGTACTTC. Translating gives CSAGEGAGSQYF.

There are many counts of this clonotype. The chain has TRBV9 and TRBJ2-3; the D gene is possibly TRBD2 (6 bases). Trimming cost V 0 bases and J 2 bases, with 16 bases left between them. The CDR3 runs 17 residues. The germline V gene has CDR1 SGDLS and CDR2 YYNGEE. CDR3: CASSVDPPGLLTDTQYF. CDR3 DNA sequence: TGTGCCAGCAGCGTAGACCCTCCGGGACTCCTCACAGATACGCAGTATTTT.

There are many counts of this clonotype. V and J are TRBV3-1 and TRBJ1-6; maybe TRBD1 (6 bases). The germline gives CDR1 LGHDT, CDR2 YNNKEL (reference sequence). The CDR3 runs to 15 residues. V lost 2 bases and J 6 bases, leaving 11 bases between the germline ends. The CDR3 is CASSQTGHTNSPLHF. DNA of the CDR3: TGTGCCAGCAGCCAAACGGGACACACTAATTCACCCCTCCACTTT.

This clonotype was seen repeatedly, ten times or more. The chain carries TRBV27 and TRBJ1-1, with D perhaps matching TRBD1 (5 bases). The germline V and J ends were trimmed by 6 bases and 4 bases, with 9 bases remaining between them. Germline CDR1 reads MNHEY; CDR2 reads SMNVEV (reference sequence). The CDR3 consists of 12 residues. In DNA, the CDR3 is TGTGCCAGCAGACAGGCGGGCACTGAAGCTTTCTTT. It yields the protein CASRQAGTEAFF.

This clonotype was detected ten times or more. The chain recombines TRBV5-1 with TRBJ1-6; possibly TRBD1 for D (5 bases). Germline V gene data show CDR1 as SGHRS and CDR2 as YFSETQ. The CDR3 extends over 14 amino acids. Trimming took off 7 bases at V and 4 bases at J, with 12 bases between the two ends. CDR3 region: CASRDGGYNSPLHF. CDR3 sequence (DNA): TGCGCCAGCCGAGATGGGGGGTATAATTCACCCCTCCACTTT.

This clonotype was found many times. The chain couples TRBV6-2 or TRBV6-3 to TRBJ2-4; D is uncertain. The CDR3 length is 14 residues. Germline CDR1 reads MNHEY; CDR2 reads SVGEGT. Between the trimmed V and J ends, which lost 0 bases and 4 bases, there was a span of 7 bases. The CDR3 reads CASSYSGSKNIQYF. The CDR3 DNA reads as TGTGCCAGCAGTTACTCGGGGTCAAAAAACATTCAGTACTTC.

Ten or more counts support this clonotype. CDR3 coding DNA: TGTGCCAGCAGCTTAGGGGTTGGTAATTCACCCCTCCACTTT. It encodes CASSLGVGNSPLHF. V gene TRBV7-2 combines with J gene TRBJ1-6, with D uncertain. Germline CDR1 SGHTA, CDR2 FQGNSA. CDR3 size: 14 residues. V was trimmed by 1 base and J by 6 bases, leaving 7 bases between them. The whole variable domain, remainder taken from reference TRBV7-2 and TRBJ1-6, is GAGVSQSPSNKVTEKGKDVELRCDPISGHTALYWYRQSLGQGLEFLIYFQGNSAPDKSGLPSDRFSAERTGGSVSTLTIQRTQQEDSAVYLCASSLGVGNSPLHFGNGTRLTVT.

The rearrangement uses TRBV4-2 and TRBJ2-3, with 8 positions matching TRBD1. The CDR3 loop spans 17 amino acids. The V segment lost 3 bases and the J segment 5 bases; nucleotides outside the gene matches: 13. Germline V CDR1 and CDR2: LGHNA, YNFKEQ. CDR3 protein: CASSHPPTGGSLDTQYF. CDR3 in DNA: TGTGCCAGCAGCCACCCCCCCACAGGGGGAAGCTTAGATACGCAGTATTTT.

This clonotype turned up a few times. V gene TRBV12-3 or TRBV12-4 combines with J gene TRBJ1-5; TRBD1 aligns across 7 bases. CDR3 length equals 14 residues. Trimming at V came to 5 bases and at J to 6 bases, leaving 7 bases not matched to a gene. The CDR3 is CASSLTGAFQPQHF. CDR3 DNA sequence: TGTGCCAGCAGTCTTACAGGGGCGTTTCAGCCCCAGCATTTT.

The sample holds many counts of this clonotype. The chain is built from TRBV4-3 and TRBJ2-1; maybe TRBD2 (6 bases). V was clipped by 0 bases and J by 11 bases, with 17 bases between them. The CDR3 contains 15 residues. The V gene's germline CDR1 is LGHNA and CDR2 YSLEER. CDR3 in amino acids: CASSQDRRRRAQQFF. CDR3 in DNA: TGCGCCAGCAGCCAAGATAGGCGTAGGAGGGCGCAGCAGTTCTTC.

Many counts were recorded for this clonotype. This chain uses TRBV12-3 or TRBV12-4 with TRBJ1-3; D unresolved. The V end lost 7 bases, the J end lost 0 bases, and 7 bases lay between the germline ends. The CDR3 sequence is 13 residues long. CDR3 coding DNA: TGTGCCAGCAAGGTCCACTCTGGAAACACCATATATTTT. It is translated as CASKVHSGNTIYF.

The CDR3 sequence: CASSLSRGNTF. The CDR3 bases are TGTGCCAGCAGTTTAAGCAGGGGGAACACCTTC. The chain employs TRBV12-3 or TRBV12-4 and TRBJ1-2, with 7 bases aligning to TRBD1. The CDR3 has 11 amino acids. V was pared by 2 bases and J by 12 bases, with 3 bases of the junction left unmatched.

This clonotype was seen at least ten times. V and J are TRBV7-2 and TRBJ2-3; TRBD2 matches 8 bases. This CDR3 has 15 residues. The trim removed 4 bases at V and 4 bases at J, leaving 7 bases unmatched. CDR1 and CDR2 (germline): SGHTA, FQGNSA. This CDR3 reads CASSSPRTSPDTQYF. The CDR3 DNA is TGTGCCAGCAGCTCCCCAAGGACTAGCCCAGATACGCAGTATTTT. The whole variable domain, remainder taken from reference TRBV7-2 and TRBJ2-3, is GAGVSQSPSNKVTEKGKDVELRCDPISGHTALYWYRQSLGQGLEFLIYFQGNSAPDKSGLPSDRFSAERTGGSVSTLTIQRTQQEDSAVYLCASSSPRTSPDTQYFGPGTRLTVL.

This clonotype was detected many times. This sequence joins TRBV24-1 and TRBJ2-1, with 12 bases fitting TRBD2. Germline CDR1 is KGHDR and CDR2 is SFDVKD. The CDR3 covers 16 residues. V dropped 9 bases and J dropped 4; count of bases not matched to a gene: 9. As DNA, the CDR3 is TGTGCCACCGGGGGTACGGGACTAGCGGGTTACAATGAGCAGTTCTTC. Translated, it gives CATGGTGLAGYNEQFF.

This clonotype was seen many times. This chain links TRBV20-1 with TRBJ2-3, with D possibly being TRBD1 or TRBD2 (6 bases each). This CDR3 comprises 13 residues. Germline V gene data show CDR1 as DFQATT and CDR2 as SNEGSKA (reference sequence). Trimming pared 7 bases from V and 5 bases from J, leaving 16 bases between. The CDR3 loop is CSVLPGGEDTQYF. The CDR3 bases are TGCAGTGTTTTACCCGGGGGCGAAGATACGCAGTATTTT.

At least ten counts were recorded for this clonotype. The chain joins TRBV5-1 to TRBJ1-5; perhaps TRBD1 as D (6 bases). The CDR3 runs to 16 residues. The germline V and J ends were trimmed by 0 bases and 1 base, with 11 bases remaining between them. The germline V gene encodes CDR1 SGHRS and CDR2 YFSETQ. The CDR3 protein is CASSLGVGGSNQPQHF. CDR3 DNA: TGCGCCAGCAGCTTGGGGGTAGGGGGAAGCAATCAGCCCCAGCATTTT.

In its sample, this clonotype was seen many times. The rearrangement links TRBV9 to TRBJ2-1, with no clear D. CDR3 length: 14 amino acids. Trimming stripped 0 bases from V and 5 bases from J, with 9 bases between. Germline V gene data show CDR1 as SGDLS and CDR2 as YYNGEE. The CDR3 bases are TGTGCCAGCAGCGTAGATCCCCCCAACAATGAGCAGTTCTTC. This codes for CASSVDPPNNEQFF.

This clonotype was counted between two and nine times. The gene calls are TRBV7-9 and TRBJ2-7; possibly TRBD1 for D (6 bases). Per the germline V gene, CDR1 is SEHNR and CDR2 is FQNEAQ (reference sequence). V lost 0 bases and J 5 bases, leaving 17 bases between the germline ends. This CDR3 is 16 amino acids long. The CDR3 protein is CASSLAQGTALNEQYF. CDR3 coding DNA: TGTGCCAGCAGCTTAGCGCAGGGGACGGCGCTAAACGAGCAGTACTTC.